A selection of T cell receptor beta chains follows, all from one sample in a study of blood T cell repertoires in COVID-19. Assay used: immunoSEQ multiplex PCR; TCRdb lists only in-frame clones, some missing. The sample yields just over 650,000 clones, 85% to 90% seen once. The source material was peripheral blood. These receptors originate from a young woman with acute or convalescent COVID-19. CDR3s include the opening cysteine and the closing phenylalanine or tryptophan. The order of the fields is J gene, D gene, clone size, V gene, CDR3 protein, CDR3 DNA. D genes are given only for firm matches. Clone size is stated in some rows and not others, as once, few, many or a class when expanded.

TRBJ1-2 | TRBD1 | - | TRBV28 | CASSPPRQGAHYGYTF | TGTGCCAGCAGTCCCCCCCGACAGGGGGCCCACTATGGCTACACCTTC
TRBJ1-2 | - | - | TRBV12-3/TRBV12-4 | CATAAGPRYGYTF | TGTGCCACCGCAGCAGGGCCTAGGTATGGCTACACCTTC
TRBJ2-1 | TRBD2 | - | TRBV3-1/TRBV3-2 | CASSQDPPSGGGSNHNEQFF | TGTGCCAGCAGCCAAGATCCCCCTAGCGGGGGGGGGTCTAACCACAATGAGCAGTTCTTC
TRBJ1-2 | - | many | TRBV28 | CATGRIGYTF | TGTGCCACCGGTCGTATCGGCTACACCTTC
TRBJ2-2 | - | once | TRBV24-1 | CATRTGNTGELFF | TGTGCCACCAGGACGGGAAACACCGGGGAGCTGTTTTTT
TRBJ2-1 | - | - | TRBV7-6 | CASSLIGGDYNEQFF | TGTGCCAGCAGCTTAATAGGGGGGGACTACAATGAGCAGTTCTTC
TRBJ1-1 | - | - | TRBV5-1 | CASSVTGSLLNTEAFF | TGCGCCAGCAGCGTTACAGGGTCCCTATTGAACACTGAAGCTTTCTTT
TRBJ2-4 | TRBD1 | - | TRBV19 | CASKGTALAKNIQYF | TGTGCCAGTAAAGGGACAGCATTGGCCAAAAACATTCAGTACTTC
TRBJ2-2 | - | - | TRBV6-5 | CASSPPPTGELFF | TGTGCCAGCAGTCCTCCCCCCACCGGGGAGCTGTTTTTT
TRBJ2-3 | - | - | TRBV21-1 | CASSKGATTDTQYF | TGTGCCAGCAGCAAAGGGGCCACCACAGATACGCAGTATTTT
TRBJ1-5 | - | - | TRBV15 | CATSRDEWQPQHF | TGTGCCACCAGCAGAGACGAGTGGCAGCCCCAGCATTTT
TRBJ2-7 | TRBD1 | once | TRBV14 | CASSLLGTGDGYEQYF | TGTGCCAGCAGCTTACTCGGGACAGGGGATGGCTACGAGCAGTACTTC
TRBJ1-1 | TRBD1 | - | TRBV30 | CAWSVPGQGRNTEAFF | TGTGCCTGGAGTGTACCGGGACAGGGAAGGAACACTGAAGCTTTCTTT
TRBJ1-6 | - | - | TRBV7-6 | CASSLYRVRNSPLHF | TGTGCCAGCAGCTTATACAGGGTTCGTAATTCACCCCTCCACTTT
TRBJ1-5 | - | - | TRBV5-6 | CASSPWTARVQPQHF | TGTGCCAGCAGCCCCTGGACAGCTCGGGTCCAGCCCCAGCATTTT
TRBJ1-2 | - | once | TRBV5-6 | CASSLDWGDHGYTF | TGTGCCAGCAGCTTGGATTGGGGGGACCATGGCTACACCTTC
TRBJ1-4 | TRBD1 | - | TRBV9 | CASSGTGAEKLFF | TGTGCCAGCAGCGGGACAGGGGCCGAAAAACTGTTTTTT
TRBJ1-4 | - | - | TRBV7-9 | CASSLRTGSHEKLFF | TGTGCCAGCAGCTTACGAACAGGGAGTCATGAAAAACTGTTTTTT
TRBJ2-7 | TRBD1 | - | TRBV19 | CASSPPGQGASYEQYF | TGTGCCAGTAGTCCCCCCGGGCAGGGGGCCTCCTACGAGCAGTACTTC
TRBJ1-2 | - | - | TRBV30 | CAWSATGSNYGYTF | TGTGCCTGGAGTGCGACAGGAAGTAACTATGGCTACACCTTC
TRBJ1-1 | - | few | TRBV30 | CAWSVERGGLATEAFF | TGTGCCTGGAGTGTGGAGCGCGGGGGGCTAGCCACTGAAGCTTTCTTT
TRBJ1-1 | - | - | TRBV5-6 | CASSPGGTEAFF | TGTGCCAGCAGCCCGGGGGGCACTGAAGCTTTCTTT
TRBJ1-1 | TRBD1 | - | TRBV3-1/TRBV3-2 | CASSPTRTGGIEAFF | TGTGCCAGCAGCCCTACCAGGACAGGGGGCATTGAAGCTTTCTTT
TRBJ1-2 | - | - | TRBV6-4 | CASSTEGGGRYGYTF | TGTGCCAGCAGTACCGAGGGGGGGGGACGCTATGGCTACACCTTC
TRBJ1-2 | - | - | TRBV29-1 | CSVSWGGGYTF | TGCAGCGTGTCATGGGGGGGAGGCTACACCTTC
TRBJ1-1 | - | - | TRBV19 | CASSTRQTLNTEAFF | TGTGCCAGTAGTACCCGACAGACTCTGAACACTGAAGCTTTCTTT
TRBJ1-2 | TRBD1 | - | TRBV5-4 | CASSLEGTGDGYTF | TGTGCCAGCAGCCTGGAGGGGACAGGCGATGGCTACACCTTC
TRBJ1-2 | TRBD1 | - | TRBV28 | CASSLQGTNYGYTF | TGTGCCAGCAGCTTACAGGGGACCAACTATGGCTACACCTTC
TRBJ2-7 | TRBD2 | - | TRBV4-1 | CASSQPGLAYEQYF | TGCGCCAGCAGCCAACCGGGACTAGCGTACGAGCAGTACTTC
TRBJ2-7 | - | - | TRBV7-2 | CASSLAGLRDYEQYF | TGTGCCAGCAGCTTAGCGGGACTGAGGGACTACGAGCAGTACTTC
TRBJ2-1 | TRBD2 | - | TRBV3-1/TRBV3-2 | CASSPPGLAQYNEQFF | TGTGCCAGCAGCCCCCCGGGACTAGCCCAATACAATGAGCAGTTCTTC
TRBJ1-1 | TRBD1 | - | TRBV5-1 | CASSLVAPGGNTEAFF | TGCGCCAGCAGCTTGGTTGCTCCAGGGGGCAACACTGAAGCTTTCTTT
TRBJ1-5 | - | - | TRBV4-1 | CASSQDWSPERAQHF | TGCGCCAGCAGCCAAGATTGGTCTCCCGAGAGAGCCCAGCATTTT
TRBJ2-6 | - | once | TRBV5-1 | CASSWTQGSGANVLTF | TGCGCCAGCAGCTGGACCCAGGGCTCTGGGGCCAACGTCCTGACTTTC
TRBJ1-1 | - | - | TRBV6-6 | CASSYAPRETEAFF | TGTGCCAGCAGTTACGCACCCCGGGAGACTGAAGCTTTCTTT